This T cell receptor (beta chain) was sequenced during a study of radiotherapy plus CTLA-4 blockade in lung cancer. Profiling relied on immunoSEQ multiplex PCR, and the TCRdb table lists in-frame clones only, not all of them. The table shows tens of thousands of clones, with approximately 80% occurring only once. Between the trimmed V and J ends, which lost 6 bases and 6 bases, there was a span of 16 bases. The length of the CDR3 is 14 residues. Germline-derived CDR1 and CDR2 are LGHNA and YSLEER. The chain uses TRBV4-3 and TRBJ2-3; D is perhaps TRBD1 (5 bases). Sequencing was performed on peripheral blood, taken from a patient treated with radiotherapy plus ipilimumab. The sequence came from a human donor with non-small cell lung cancer that progressed on radiotherapy plus ipilimumab. The CDR3 sequence is CASRRGLGPDTQYF. The CDR3 coding sequence is TGCGCCAGCAGAAGGGGCCTAGGACCCGATACGCAGTATTTT.